This T cell receptor (beta chain) was sequenced during a study of blood T cell repertoires in COVID-19. In the study overall: Samples came from the United States, Italy and Spain, spanning acute and convalescent COVID-19.

Clones were read by immunoSEQ multiplex PCR, and TCRdb kept only the in-frame ones, dropping some. In the table there are roughly 150,000 clones, about 82% of which are singletons. Trimming removed 2 bases from V and 2 bases from J, with 11 bases in between. Per the germline V gene, CDR1 is SEHNR and CDR2 is FQNEAQ (reference sequence). The CDR3 length is 15 residues. The sequencing input was peripheral blood. The TCR sequence derives from a man in his fifties with acute or convalescent COVID-19. The chain uses TRBV7-9 and TRBJ2-3; possible D gene TRBD2, 6 bases. The CDR3 protein is CASSLPSDNTDTQYF. DNA for the CDR3: TGTGCCAGCAGCTTACCTAGCGACAACACAGATACGCAGTATTTT.